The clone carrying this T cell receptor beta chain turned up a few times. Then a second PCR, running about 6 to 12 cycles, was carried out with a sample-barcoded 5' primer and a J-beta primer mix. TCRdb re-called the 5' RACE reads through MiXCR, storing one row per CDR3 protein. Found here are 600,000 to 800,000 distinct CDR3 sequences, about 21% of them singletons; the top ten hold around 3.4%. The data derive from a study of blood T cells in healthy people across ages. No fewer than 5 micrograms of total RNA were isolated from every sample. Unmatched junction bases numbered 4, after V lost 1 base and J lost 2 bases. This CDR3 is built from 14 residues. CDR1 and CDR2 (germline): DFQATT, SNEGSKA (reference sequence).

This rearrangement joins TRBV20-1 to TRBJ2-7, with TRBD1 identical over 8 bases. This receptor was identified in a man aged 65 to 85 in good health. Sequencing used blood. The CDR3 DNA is TGCAGTGCTAGAGCAACAGGGGGAGCCTACGAGCAGTACTTC. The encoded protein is CSARATGGAYEQYF.